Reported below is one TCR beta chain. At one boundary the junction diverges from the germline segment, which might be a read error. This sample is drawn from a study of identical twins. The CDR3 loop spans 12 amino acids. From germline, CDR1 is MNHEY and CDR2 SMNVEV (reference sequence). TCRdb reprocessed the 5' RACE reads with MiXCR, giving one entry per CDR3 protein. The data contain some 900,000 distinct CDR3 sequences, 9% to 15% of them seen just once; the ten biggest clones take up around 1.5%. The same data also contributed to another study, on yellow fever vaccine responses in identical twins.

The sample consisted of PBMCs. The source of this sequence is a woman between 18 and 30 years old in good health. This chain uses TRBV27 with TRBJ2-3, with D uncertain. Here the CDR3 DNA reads TGTGCCAGCAGTCAAAATACAGATATGCAGTATTTT. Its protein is CASSQNTDMQYF.